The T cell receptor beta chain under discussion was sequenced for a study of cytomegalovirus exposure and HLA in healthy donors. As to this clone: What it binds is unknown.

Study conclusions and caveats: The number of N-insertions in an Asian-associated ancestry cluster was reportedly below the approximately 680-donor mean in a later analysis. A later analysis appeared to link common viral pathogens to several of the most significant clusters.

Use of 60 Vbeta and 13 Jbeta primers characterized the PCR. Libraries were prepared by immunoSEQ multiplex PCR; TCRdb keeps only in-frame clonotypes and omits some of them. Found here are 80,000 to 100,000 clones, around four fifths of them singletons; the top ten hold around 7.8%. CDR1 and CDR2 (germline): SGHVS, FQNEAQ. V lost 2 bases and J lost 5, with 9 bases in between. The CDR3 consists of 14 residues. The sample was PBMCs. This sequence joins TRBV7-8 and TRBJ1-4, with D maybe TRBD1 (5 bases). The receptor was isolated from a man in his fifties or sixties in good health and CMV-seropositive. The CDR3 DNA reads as TGTGCCAGCAGCTTACAAGGGGTCAATGAAAAACTGTTTTTT. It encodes CASSLQGVNEKLFF.